This T cell receptor beta chain is from a study of T cells in localized non-small cell lung cancer. Findings of the study overall: Tumor samples were not multi-region, leaving intratumor heterogeneity unexcluded. There were a median 57 of the top 100 tumor clones appearing in adjacent lung. Uninvolved adjacent lung had the highest recorded T cell clonality, with tumor below it.

As to this clone: The antigen remains undetermined.

Germline CDR1 reads SQVTM; CDR2 reads ANQGSEA. V lost 5 bases and J lost 6; bases outside the gene matches: 5. CDR3 length: 12 amino acids. Generated by immunoSEQ multiplex PCR, the TCRdb table keeps only in-frame clones and is missing some. This sample yields some 10,000 clones, of which more than 75% are seen a single time; 8.5% to 10% belongs to the top ten. J is TRBJ1-2 and V is TRBV29-1; 8 nucleotides line up with TRBD1. The TCR sequence derives from a male donor older than 55 with stage III lung adenocarcinoma. The source was peripheral blood, collected before any cancer treatment. The CDR3 protein is CSVSNRGDGYTF. The CDR3 nucleotides read TGCAGCGTTAGTAACAGGGGGGATGGCTACACCTTC.